This T cell receptor beta chain was captured by sequencing in a study of CXCR3-negative and CXCR3-positive naive CD8 T cells. This CDR3 has 13 residues. From germline, CDR1 is GTSNPN and CDR2 SVGIG (reference sequence). It was by 5' RACE with UMI labels that the TRB cDNA libraries were prepared. Reanalyzing the 5' RACE reads, TCRdb keeps one entry per CDR3 protein, without DNA. The table for this sample gives about 24,000 distinct CDR3 sequences. Sequencing was performed on naive CXCR3- CD8+ T cells from blood. Subset specified: CD45RO-CCR7+CD27+CD95- naive CD8+ T cells lacking CXCR3 (TNR3-). This clonotype originated in a human donor in good health. Some clones in this sample may be carry-over from other donors' samples. The V call is TRBV30, the J call TRBJ2-3; the TCRdb call, TRBD1, lacks DNA for checking. The CDR3 region is CAWSGAGTDTQYF.